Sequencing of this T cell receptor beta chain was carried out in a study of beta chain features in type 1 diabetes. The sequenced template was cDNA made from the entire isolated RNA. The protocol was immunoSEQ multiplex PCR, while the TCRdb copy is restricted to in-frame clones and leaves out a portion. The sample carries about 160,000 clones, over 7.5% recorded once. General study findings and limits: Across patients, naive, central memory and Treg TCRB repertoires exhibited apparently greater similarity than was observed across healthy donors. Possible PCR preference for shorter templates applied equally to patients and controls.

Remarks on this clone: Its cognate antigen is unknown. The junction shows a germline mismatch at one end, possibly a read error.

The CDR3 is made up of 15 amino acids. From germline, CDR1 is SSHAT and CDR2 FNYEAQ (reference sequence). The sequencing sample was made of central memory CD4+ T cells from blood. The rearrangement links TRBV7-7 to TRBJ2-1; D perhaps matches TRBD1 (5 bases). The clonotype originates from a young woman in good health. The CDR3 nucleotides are TGTGCTAGCAGCCGTGCCATAGGGGCCCCCAATGAGCAGTTCTTC. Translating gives CASSRAIGAPNEQFF.